The text below deals with one T cell receptor (beta chain). Its antigen is not known. Individuals who donated were healthy Caucasians from Russia aged about 6 to 100. A second about 7 to 11 cycle PCR used barcoded and J-beta primers. TCRdb reanalysed the 5' RACE reads using MiXCR and keeps one entry per CDR3 protein. Of 1.5 million to 2 million distinct CDR3 sequences in the sample, about 49% were seen once. Germline trimming cut 1 base from V and 9 bases from J; bases unmatched to any gene: 7. The CDR3 consists of 15 residues. CDR1 is SGHVS and CDR2 is FNYEAQ in the germline V gene. The data derive from a study of blood T cells in healthy people across ages. Overall study results and limits: Strong correlation was found linking TCR beta diversity to naive T cell percentage.

The receptor was isolated from a woman between 40 and 55 years old in good health. The chain joins TRBV7-6 to TRBJ2-1; 9 bases map to TRBD2. What was sequenced was blood. CDR3 residues: CASSLGGGGAGEQFF. The CDR3 DNA sequence: TGTGCCAGCAGCTTAGGTGGCGGGGGGGCCGGTGAGCAGTTCTTC.